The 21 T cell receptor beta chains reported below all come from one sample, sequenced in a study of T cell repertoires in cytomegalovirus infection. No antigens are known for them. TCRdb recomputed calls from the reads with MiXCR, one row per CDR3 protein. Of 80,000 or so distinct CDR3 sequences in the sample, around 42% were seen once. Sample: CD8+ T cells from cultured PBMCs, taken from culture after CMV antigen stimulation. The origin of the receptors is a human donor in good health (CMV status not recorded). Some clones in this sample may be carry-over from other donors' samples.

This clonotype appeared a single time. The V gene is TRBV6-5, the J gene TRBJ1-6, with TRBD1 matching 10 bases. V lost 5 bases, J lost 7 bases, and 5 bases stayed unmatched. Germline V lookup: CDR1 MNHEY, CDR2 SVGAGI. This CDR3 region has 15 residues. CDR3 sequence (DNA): TGTGCCAGCAGTCAACAGACAGGGGGCAATTCACCCCTCCACTTT. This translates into CASSQQTGGNSPLHF.

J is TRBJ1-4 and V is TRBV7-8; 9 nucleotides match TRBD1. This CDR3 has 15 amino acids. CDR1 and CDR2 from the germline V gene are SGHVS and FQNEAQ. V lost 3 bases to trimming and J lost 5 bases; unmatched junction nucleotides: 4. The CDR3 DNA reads TGTGCCAGCAGCTTCCGGGACAGGGAAAATGAAAAACTGTTTTTT. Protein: CASSFRDRENEKLFF.

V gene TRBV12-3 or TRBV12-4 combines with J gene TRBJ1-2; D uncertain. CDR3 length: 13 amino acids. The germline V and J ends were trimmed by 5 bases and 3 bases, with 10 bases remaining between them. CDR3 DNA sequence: TGTGCCAGCAGTCGGCCTAACTACTATGGCTACACCTTC. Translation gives CASSRPNYYGYTF.

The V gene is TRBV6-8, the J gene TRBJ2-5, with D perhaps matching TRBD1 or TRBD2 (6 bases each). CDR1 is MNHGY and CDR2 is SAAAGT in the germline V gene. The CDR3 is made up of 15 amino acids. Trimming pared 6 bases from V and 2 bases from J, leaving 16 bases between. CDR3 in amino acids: CASRRRGHIQETQYF. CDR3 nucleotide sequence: TGTGCCAGCAGAAGGCGGGGACATATACAAGAGACCCAGTACTTC.

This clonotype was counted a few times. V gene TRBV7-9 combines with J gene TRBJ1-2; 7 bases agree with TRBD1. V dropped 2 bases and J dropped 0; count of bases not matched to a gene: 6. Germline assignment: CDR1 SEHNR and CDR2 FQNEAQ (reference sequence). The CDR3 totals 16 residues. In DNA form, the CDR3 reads TGTGCCAGCAGCTTATATGGGACAGACCCTAACTATGGCTACACCTTC. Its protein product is CASSLYGTDPNYGYTF.

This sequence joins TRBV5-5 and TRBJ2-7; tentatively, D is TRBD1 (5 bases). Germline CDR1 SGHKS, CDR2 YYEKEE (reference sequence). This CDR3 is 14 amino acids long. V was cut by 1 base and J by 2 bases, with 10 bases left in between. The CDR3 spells CASSLRGHPYEQYF. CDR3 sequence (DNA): TGTGCCAGCAGCTTGAGAGGACATCCCTACGAGCAGTACTTC.

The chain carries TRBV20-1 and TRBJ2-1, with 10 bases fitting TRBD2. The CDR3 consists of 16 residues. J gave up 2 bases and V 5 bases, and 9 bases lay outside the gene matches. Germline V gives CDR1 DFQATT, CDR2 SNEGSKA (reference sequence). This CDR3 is CSAQGVAGGTYNEQFF. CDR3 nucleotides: TGCAGTGCTCAGGGGGTAGCGGGGGGAACCTACAATGAGCAGTTCTTC.

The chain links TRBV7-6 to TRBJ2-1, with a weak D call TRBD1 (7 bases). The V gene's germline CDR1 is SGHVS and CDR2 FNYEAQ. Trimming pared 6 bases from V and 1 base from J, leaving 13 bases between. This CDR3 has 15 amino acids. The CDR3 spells CASSLPGGSYNEQFF. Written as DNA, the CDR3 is TGTGCCAGCAGTTTGCCAGGGGGGTCCTACAATGAGCAGTTCTTC. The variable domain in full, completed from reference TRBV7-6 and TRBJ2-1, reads GAGVSQSPRYKVTKRGQDVALRCDPISGHVSLYWYRQALGQGPEFLTYFNYEAQQDKSGLPNDRFSAERPEGSISTLTIQRTEQRDSAMYRCASSLPGGSYNEQFFGPGTRLTVL.

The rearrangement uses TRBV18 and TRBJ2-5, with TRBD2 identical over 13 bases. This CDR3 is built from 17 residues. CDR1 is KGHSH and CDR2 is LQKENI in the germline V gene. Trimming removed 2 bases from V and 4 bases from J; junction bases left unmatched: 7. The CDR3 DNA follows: TGTGCCAGCTCACCAACTAGCGGGGGGGCTGCAGGAGAGACCCAGTACTTC. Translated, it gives CASSPTSGGAAGETQYF.

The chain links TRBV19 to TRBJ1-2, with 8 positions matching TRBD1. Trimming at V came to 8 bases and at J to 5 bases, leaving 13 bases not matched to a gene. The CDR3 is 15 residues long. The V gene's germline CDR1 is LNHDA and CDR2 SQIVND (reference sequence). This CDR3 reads CASFVRTGMEYGYTF. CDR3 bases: TGTGCCAGTTTCGTGAGGACAGGGATGGAGTATGGCTACACCTTC.

The CDR3 loop reads CASSRGGVGGEKLFF. The CDR3 region has the DNA TGTGCCAGCAGCCGCGGGGGCGTTGGAGGGGAAAAACTGTTTTTT. This chain joins TRBV7-2 and TRBJ1-4, with D maybe TRBD1 (6 bases). The CDR3 totals 15 residues. CDR1 is SGHTA, CDR2 FQGNSA, per germline. Trimming left V 5 bases short and J 8 bases short, with 18 bases between.

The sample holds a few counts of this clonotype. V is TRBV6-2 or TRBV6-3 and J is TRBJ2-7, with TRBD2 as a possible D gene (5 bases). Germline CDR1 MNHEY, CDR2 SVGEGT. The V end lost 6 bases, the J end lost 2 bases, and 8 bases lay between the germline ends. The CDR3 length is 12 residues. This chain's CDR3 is CASRSSPYEQYF. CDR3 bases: TGTGCCAGCAGGTCTAGCCCCTACGAGCAGTACTTC.

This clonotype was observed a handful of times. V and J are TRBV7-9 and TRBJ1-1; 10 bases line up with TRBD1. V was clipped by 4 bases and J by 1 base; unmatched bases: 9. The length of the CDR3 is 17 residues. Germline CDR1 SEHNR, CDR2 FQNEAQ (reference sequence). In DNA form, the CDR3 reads TGTGCCAGCAGCTCCCTTGGACAGGGGGATAAGAACACTGAAGCTTTCTTT. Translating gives CASSSLGQGDKNTEAFF.

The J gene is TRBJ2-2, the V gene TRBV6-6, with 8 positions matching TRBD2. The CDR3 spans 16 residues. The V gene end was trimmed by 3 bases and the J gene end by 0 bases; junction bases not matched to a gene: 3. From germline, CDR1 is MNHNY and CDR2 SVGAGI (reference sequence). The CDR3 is CASSYSGEPNTGELFF. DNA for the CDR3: TGTGCCAGCAGTTATAGCGGGGAACCGAACACCGGGGAGCTGTTTTTT.

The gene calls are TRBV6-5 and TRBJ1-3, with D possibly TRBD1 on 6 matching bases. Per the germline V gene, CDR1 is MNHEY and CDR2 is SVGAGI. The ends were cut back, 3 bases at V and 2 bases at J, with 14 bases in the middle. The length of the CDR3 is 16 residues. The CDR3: CASSYLRGGPGNTIYF. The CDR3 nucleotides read TGTGCCAGCAGTTATCTCAGGGGCGGCCCTGGAAACACCATATATTTT.

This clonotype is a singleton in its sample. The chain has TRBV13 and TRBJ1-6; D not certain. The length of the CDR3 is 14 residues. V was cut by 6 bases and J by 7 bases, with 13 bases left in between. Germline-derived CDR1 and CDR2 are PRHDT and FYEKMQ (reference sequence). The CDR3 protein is CASSGGPTNSPLHF. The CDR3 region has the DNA TGTGCCAGCAGTGGCGGACCGACAAATTCACCCCTCCACTTT.

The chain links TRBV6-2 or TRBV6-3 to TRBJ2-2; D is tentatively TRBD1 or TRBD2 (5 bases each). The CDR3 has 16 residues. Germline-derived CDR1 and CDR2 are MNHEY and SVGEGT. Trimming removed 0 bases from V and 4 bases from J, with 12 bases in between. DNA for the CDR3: TGTGCCAGCAGTTACTCGGTGGGACCCGGCACCGGGGAGCTGTTTTTT. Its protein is CASSYSVGPGTGELFF.

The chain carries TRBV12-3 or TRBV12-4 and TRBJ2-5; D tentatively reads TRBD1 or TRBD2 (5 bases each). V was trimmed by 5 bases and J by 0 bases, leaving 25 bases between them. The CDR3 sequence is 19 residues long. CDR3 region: CASSVPLNPGPMYQETQYF. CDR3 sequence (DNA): TGTGCCAGCAGTGTACCTCTAAACCCGGGACCGATGTACCAAGAGACCCAGTACTTC.

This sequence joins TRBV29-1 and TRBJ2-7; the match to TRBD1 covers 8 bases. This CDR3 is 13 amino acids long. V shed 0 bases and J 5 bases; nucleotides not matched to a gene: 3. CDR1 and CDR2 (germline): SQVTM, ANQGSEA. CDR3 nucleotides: TGCAGCGTTGAAGACGCAGGGGGCAACGAGCAGTACTTC. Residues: CSVEDAGGNEQYF.

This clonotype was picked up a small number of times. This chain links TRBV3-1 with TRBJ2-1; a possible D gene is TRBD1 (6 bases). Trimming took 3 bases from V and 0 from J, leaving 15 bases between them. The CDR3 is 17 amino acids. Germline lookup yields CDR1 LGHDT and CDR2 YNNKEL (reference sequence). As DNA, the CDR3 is TGTGCCAGCAGCCAGGGTGGGGGCATCAACTCCTACAATGAGCAGTTCTTC. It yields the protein CASSQGGGINSYNEQFF.

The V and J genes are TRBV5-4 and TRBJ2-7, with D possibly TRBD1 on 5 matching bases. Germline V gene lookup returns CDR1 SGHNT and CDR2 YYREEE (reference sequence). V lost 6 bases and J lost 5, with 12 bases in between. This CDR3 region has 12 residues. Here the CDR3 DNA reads TGTGCCAGCACGTTAGACAGTGACGAGCAGTACTTC. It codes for CASTLDSDEQYF.